One and the same sample provided the 18 T cell receptor beta chains below, sequenced in a study of T cell responses to AZD1222 COVID-19 vaccine. Only in-frame clones appear in the TCRdb table, and some are missing; sequencing was by immunoSEQ multiplex PCR. In the table there are 130,000 to 150,000 clones, roughly 92% of which are singletons. The input for sequencing was peripheral blood, taken on day 0 of AZD1222 vaccination. These receptors were obtained from an adult in good health.

The V and J genes are TRBV7-8 and TRBJ1-4; 9 nucleotides agree with TRBD1. Unmatched junction bases numbered 4, after V lost 4 bases and J lost 7 bases. The CDR3 contains 14 residues. The germline V gene has CDR1 SGHVS and CDR2 FQNEAQ. The CDR3 region is CASSSQGASEKLFF. In DNA, the CDR3 is TGTGCCAGCAGCTCACAGGGGGCAAGTGAAAAACTGTTTTTT.

V gene TRBV28 combines with J gene TRBJ2-7, with TRBD1 matching 7 bases. The ends lost 6 bases at V and 1 base at J; junction bases unmatched: 12. The CDR3 has 16 amino acids. Per the germline V gene, CDR1 is MDHEN and CDR2 is SYDVKM. The CDR3 region has the DNA TGTGCCAGCAGCTCCCCGAACAGGGGAGTTTCCTACGAGCAGTACTTC. Its translation is CASSSPNRGVSYEQYF.

The chain carries TRBV11-2 and TRBJ1-5, with TRBD1 identical over 8 bases. There are 14 residues in the CDR3. Germline CDR1 is SGHAT and CDR2 is FQNNGV. Trimming cost V 5 bases and J 5 bases; bases outside gene matches: 5. The CDR3: CASSLNRGDQPQHF. The CDR3 DNA reads TGTGCCAGCAGCCTGAACAGGGGGGATCAGCCCCAGCATTTT.

As to this clone: The junction does not match germline at one end; this may be a read error. The same CDR3 can be traced to other DNA sequences in this sample. The chain has TRBV6-2 or TRBV6-3 and TRBJ2-7; D call uncertain. Looked up from germline, CDR1 is MNHEY and CDR2 is SVGEGT. The CDR3 totals 14 residues. For the CDR3, the DNA is TGTGCCAGCAGTTCCATCGGCGCTACCTACGAGCAGTATTTC. This gives the protein CASSSIGATYEQYF.

The chain combines TRBV28 with TRBJ1-6, with D perhaps TRBD1 (5 bases). Looked up from germline, CDR1 is MDHEN and CDR2 is SYDVKM. The ends were cut back, 2 bases at V and 8 bases at J, with 10 bases in the middle. The CDR3 contains 14 residues. The chain's CDR3 is CASSLNPGYSPLHF. In nucleotides, the CDR3 is TGTGCCAGCAGTTTAAATCCAGGGTATTCACCCCTCCACTTT.

The chain links TRBV30 to TRBJ2-5, with TRBD1 matching 10 bases. This CDR3 has 14 residues. Trimming at V came to 2 bases and at J to 5 bases, leaving 5 bases not matched to a gene. CDR1 and CDR2 from the germline V gene are GTSNPN and SVGIG (reference sequence). The CDR3 loop is CAWSLTGGRETQYF. Written as DNA, the CDR3 is TGTGCCTGGAGTTTGACAGGGGGCCGCGAGACCCAGTACTTC.

This clone has just one count. The chain links TRBV20-1 to TRBJ2-1, with D unresolved. This CDR3 spans 19 amino acids. The V gene's germline CDR1 is DFQATT and CDR2 SNEGSKA (reference sequence). The V and J ends lost 3 bases and 10 bases respectively, with 34 bases between them. CDR3 residues: CSASGRLPLAQRKRREQFF. In DNA form, the CDR3 reads TGCAGTGCTAGTGGTCGGCTCCCTCTGGCCCAAAGAAAAAGACGGGAGCAGTTCTTC.

This clone appeared once. The V gene is TRBV5-1, the J gene TRBJ1-1; D is unclear. This CDR3 region has 15 residues. The germline V gene has CDR1 SGHRS and CDR2 YFSETQ. The V end was cut by 0 bases, the J end by 2 bases, with 11 bases between. The CDR3 loop reads CASSLEGRTNTEAFF. DNA of the CDR3: TGCGCCAGCAGCTTGGAAGGCCGCACCAACACTGAAGCTTTCTTT.

The chain recombines TRBV5-1 with TRBJ1-3; 7 nucleotides line up with TRBD1. The CDR3 contains 16 residues. The germline gives CDR1 SGHRS, CDR2 YFSETQ. J was trimmed by 0 bases and V by 4 bases; bases with no gene match: 7. For the CDR3, the DNA is TGCGCCAGCAGCCCCACAGGGGCACACTCTGGAAACACCATATATTTT. Amino acid sequence: CASSPTGAHSGNTIYF.

This chain connects TRBV2 to TRBJ1-4; TRBD1 agrees at 9 bases. The CDR3 contains 14 residues. The V segment lost 7 bases and the J segment 10 bases; nucleotides outside the gene matches: 10. CDR1 and CDR2 from the germline V gene are SNHLY and FYNNEI. The CDR3 region is CASTDGRQGGKLFF. DNA for the CDR3: TGTGCCAGCACCGATGGCCGACAGGGGGGAAAACTGTTTTTT.

The gene calls are TRBV5-1 and TRBJ2-3; D is uncertain. Germline-derived CDR1 and CDR2 are SGHRS and YFSETQ. Between the trimmed V and J ends, which lost 0 bases and 2 bases, there was a span of 13 bases. This CDR3 is built from 16 residues. CDR3 in DNA: TGCGCCAGCAGCTTGGGTTATGGCAGCCTCACAGATACGCAGTATTTT. Encoded protein: CASSLGYGSLTDTQYF.

As DNA, the CDR3 is TGTGCCAGCAGTCAATATCAGGTCTACGAGCAGTACTTC. Amino acid sequence: CASSQYQVYEQYF. The chain joins TRBV28 to TRBJ2-7, with D unclear. V gave up 5 bases and J gave up 3 bases, with 11 bases separating them. Per the germline V gene, CDR1 is MDHEN and CDR2 is SYDVKM. CDR3 length: 13 residues.

This clone was detected once. The chain has TRBV6-5 and TRBJ1-3; D is undetermined. Trimming cost V 6 bases and J 2 bases, with 14 bases left between them. The CDR3 consists of 15 residues. Per the germline V gene, CDR1 is MNHEY and CDR2 is SVGAGI. CDR3 protein: CASSLSSVTGNTIYF. In DNA form, the CDR3 reads TGTGCCAGCAGCCTGAGTTCCGTGACTGGAAACACCATATATTTT.

The V gene is TRBV5-1, the J gene TRBJ2-1; 9 nucleotides agree with TRBD2. This CDR3 region has 18 residues. J was trimmed by 0 bases and V by 0 bases; bases with no gene match: 7. From germline, CDR1 is SGHRS and CDR2 YFSETQ. CDR3 loop: CASSLELAGPSSYNEQFF. The DNA of the CDR3 is TGCGCCAGCAGCTTGGAGCTAGCGGGACCGAGCTCCTACAATGAGCAGTTCTTC.

This sequence joins TRBV12-3 or TRBV12-4 and TRBJ2-7; 9 bases line up with TRBD1. There are 12 residues in the CDR3. Trimming at V came to 6 bases and at J to 7 bases, leaving 4 bases not matched to a gene. The CDR3 region is CASRGTGSEQYF. CDR3 coding DNA: TGTGCCAGCAGGGGGACAGGGAGTGAGCAGTACTTC.

This clone has only a few counts. This rearrangement joins TRBV5-8 to TRBJ1-5, with D possibly matching TRBD1 (6 bases). Trimming removed 2 bases from V and 4 bases from J, with 10 bases in between. There are 14 residues in the CDR3. Per germline, CDR1 SGHTS and CDR2 YDEGEE. The CDR3 protein is CASSLGTPNQPQHF. The DNA of the CDR3 is TGTGCCAGCAGCTTAGGGACACCGAATCAGCCCCAGCATTTT.

This clone was detected only once. This chain links TRBV2 with TRBJ1-4; no clear D gene. From germline, CDR1 is SNHLY and CDR2 FYNNEI. Between the trimmed V and J ends, which lost 3 bases and 2 bases, there was a span of 10 bases. The length of the CDR3 is 15 residues. The CDR3 coding sequence is TGTGCCAGCAGTGACAGACGATTTACTAATGAAAAACTGTTTTTT. This translates into CASSDRRFTNEKLFF.

In this sample, this clone turned up once. The chain employs TRBV28 and TRBJ2-3; 8 bases are shared with TRBD2. V was pared by 6 bases and J by 5 bases, with 10 bases of the junction left unmatched. The CDR3 sequence is 15 residues long. Germline V lookup: CDR1 MDHEN, CDR2 SYDVKM. The CDR3 DNA reads as TGTGCCAGCAGGCGGACTAGCCTACGGGGAGATACGCAGTATTTT. Residues: CASRRTSLRGDTQYF.